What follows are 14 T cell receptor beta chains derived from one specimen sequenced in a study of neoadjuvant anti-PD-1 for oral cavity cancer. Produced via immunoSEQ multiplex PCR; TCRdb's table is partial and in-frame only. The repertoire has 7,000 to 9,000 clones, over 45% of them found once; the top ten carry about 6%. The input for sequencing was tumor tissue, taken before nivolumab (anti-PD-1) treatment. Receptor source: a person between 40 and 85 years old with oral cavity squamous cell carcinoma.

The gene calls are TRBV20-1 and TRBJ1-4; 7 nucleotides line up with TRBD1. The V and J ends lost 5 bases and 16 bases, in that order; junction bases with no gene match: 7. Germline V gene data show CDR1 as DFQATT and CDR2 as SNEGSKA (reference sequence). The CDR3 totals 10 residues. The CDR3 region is CSAFTGDQFF. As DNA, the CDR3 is TGCAGTGCTTTTACAGGGGATCAGTTTTTT.

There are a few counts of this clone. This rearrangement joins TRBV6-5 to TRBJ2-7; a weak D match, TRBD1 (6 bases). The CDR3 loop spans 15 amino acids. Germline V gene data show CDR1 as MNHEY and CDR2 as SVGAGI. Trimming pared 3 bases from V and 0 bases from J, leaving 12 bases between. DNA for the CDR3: TGTGCCAGCAGTTATTTACAGGGAAACTCCTACGAGCAGTACTTC. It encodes CASSYLQGNSYEQYF.

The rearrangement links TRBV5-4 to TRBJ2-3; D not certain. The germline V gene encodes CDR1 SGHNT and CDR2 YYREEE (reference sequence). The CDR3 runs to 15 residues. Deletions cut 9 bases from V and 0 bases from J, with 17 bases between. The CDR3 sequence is CATTGGKTSTDTQYF. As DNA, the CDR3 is TGTGCCACTACGGGTGGTAAGACTAGCACAGATACGCAGTATTTT.

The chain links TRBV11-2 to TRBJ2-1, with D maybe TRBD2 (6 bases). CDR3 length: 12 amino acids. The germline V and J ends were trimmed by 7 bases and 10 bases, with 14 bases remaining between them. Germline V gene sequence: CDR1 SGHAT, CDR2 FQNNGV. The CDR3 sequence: CASIPGGDEQFF. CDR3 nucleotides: TGTGCCAGCATCCCTGGAGGGGACGAGCAGTTCTTC.

Here the CDR3 DNA reads TGTGCCAGCTCACCAAAGGGGAGCGGGGGCTCCTACGAGCAGTACTTC. This codes for CASSPKGSGGSYEQYF. The chain uses TRBV18 and TRBJ2-7, with 8 bases lining up with TRBD2. With 2 bases clipped from V and 0 bases from J, the junction kept 6 bases outside the gene matches. In germline, CDR1 is KGHSH, CDR2 LQKENI. The CDR3 runs to 16 residues.

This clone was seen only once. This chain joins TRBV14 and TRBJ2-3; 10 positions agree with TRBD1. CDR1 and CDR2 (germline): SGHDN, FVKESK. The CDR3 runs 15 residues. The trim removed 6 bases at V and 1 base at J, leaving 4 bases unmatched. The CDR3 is CASRTGGQGTDTQYF. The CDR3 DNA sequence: TGTGCCAGCAGGACAGGGGGCCAGGGCACAGATACGCAGTATTTT.

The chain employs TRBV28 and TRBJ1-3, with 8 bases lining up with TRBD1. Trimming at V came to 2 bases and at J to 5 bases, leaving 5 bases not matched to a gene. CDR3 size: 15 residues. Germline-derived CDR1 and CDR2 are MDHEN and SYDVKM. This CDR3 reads CASSLRDRHRNTIYF. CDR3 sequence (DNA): TGTGCCAGCAGTTTAAGGGACAGGCACCGAAACACCATATATTTT.

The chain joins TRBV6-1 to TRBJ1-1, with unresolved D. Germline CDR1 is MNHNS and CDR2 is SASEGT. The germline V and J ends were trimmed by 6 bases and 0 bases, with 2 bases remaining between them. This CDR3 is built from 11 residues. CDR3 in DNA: TGTGCCAGCAGGCTGAACACTGAAGCTTTCTTT. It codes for CASRLNTEAFF.

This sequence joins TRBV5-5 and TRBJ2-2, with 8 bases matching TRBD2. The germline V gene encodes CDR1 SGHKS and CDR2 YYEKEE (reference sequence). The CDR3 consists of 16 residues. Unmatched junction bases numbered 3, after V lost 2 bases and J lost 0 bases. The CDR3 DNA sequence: TGTGCCAGCAGCTTTACACTAGCGGCGAACACCGGGGAGCTGTTTTTT. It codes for CASSFTLAANTGELFF.

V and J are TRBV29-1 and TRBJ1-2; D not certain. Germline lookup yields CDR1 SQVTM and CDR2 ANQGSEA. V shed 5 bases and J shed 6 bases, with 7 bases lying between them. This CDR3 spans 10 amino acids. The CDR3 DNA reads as TGCAGCGTTTCTGAGGATGGCTACACCTTC. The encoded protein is CSVSEDGYTF.

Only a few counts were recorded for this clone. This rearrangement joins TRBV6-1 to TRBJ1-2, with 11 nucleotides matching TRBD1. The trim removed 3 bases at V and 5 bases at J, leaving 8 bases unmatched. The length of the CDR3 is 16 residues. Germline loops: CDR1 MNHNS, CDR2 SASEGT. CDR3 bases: TGTGCCAGCAGTGACCTAAGGACAGGGGGCGTATATGGCTACACCTTC. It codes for CASSDLRTGGVYGYTF.

CDR3 protein: CASSQDRRYNSPLHF. DNA of the CDR3: TGTGCCAGCAGCCAAGATCGACGGTATAATTCACCCCTCCACTTT. The chain uses TRBV14 and TRBJ1-6; D unclear. Germline-derived CDR1 and CDR2 are SGHDN and FVKESK. The CDR3 consists of 15 residues. V was cut by 0 bases and J by 4 bases, with 7 bases left in between.

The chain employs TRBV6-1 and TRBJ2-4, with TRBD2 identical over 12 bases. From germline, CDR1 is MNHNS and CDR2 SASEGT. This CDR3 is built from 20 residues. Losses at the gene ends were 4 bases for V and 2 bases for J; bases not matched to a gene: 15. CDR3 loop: CASSAALAGGRVRTKNIQYF. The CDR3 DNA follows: TGTGCCAGCAGTGCAGCGCTAGCGGGAGGGCGGGTCAGGACCAAAAACATTCAGTACTTC.

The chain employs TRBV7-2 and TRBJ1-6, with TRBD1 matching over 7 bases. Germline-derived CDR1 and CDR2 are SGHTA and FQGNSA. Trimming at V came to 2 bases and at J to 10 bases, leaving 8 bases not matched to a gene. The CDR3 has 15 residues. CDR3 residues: CASSLKAGGGSPLHF. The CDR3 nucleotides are TGTGCCAGCAGCTTAAAGGCAGGGGGAGGGTCACCCCTCCACTTT.